The 11 T cell receptor beta chains in this list originate from one sample, sequenced in a study of cytomegalovirus exposure and HLA in healthy donors. With 60 Vbeta and 13 Jbeta primers, the PCR was carried out. Sequenced by immunoSEQ multiplex PCR; TCRdb stores in-frame clones only, minus some. Seen here are around 180,000 clones, about 76% observed once, and the top ten hold 1.5% to 2%. Sequencing was performed on PBMCs. These receptor sequences come from a woman aged 50 to 60 in good health and CMV-seronegative.

The CDR3 region is CASSTRQGASDTQYF. DNA of the CDR3: TGTGCCAGCTCAACCCGACAGGGGGCCTCAGATACGCAGTATTTT. The rearrangement links TRBV18 to TRBJ2-3, with 10 bases that match TRBD1. With 5 bases clipped from V and 4 bases from J, the junction kept 6 bases outside the gene matches. This CDR3 has 15 residues. Per the germline V gene, CDR1 is KGHSH and CDR2 is LQKENI.

The V gene is TRBV27, the J gene TRBJ2-1; 8 nucleotides align to TRBD1. The CDR3 consists of 14 residues. With V trimmed by 5 bases and J by 9 bases, 9 bases remained unmatched. Germline CDR1 reads MNHEY; CDR2 reads SMNVEV (reference sequence). CDR3 DNA sequence: TGTGCCAGCAGTACTCAGGGGGCGCGGGGTGAGCAGTTCTTC. Amino acids: CASSTQGARGEQFF.

The V and J genes are TRBV18 and TRBJ2-5; D gene ambiguous. The germline V gene has CDR1 KGHSH and CDR2 LQKENI. CDR3 length equals 15 residues. Deletions cut 6 bases from V and 5 bases from J, with 19 bases between. The CDR3 DNA is TGTGCCAGCTCCTACAGCAGAAAGGTAGAGGAGACCCAGTACTTC. As protein: CASSYSRKVEETQYF. Full variable domain (remainder filled in from reference TRBV18 and TRBJ2-5): NAGVMQNPRHLVRRRGQEARLRCSPMKGHSHVYWYRQLPEEGLKFMVYLQKENIIDESGMPKERFSAEFPKEGPSILRIQQVVRGDSAAYFCASSYSRKVEETQYFGPGTRLLVL.

This clone was observed a handful of times. This chain uses TRBV25-1 with TRBJ2-7, with D possibly TRBD1 on 6 matching bases. V was shortened by 6 bases and J by 2 bases, with 11 bases between the two germline ends. The V gene's germline CDR1 is MGHDK and CDR2 SYGVNS. The CDR3 is 13 residues long. CDR3 sequence: CASRKGETYEQYF. The CDR3 DNA sequence: TGTGCCAGCAGAAAGGGGGAGACCTACGAGCAGTACTTC.

The chain uses TRBV29-1 and TRBJ2-1, with 8 bases identical to TRBD2. Germline CDR1 SQVTM, CDR2 ANQGSEA. After removal of 6 bases from V and 7 bases from J, the junction contained 23 bases not matched to a gene. CDR3 length: 18 residues. Written as DNA, the CDR3 is TGCAGCGTCGGAGGGCGCGGGCCACGGGGGGGGGCATCGAATGAGCAGTTCTTC. This encodes CSVGGRGPRGGASNEQFF.

V and J are TRBV4-2 and TRBJ1-1; unclear D gene. Between the trimmed V and J ends, which lost 4 bases and 0 bases, there was a span of 6 bases. This CDR3 has 13 amino acids. CDR1 and CDR2 (germline): LGHNA, YNFKEQ. CDR3 region: CASSREVNTEAFF. CDR3 bases: TGTGCCAGCAGCCGGGAGGTGAACACTGAAGCTTTCTTT.

This chain uses TRBV28 with TRBJ1-2; D remains unclear. CDR3 length: 14 amino acids. Germline lookup yields CDR1 MDHEN and CDR2 SYDVKM. Trimming shortened V by 8 bases and J by 6 bases, and 19 bases separated the two germline ends. CDR3 nucleotides: TGTGCCAGCGGCTTGACTGTGCCCGTAGATGGCTACACCTTC. As protein: CASGLTVPVDGYTF.

The rearrangement links TRBV6-5 to TRBJ1-6; D unclear. This CDR3 has 15 residues. Germline V lookup: CDR1 MNHEY, CDR2 SVGAGI. Trimming left V 5 bases short and J 0 bases short, with 8 bases between. CDR3 nucleotide sequence: TGTGCCAGCAGTCTCGACAACTCCTATAATTCACCCCTCCACTTT. Protein sequence: CASSLDNSYNSPLHF.

This sequence joins TRBV5-8 and TRBJ1-2; 7 positions agree with TRBD1. The J segment lost 7 bases and the V segment lost 2 bases, leaving 8 bases of the junction unmatched. Germline V lookup: CDR1 SGHTS, CDR2 YDEGEE. The CDR3 loop spans 14 amino acids. The CDR3 here is CASSFLRGLVGYTF. CDR3 sequence (DNA): TGTGCCAGCAGCTTTTTGAGGGGGCTGGTTGGCTACACCTTC.

This rearrangement joins TRBV7-8 to TRBJ2-1, with D perhaps matching TRBD2 (7 bases). Germline V lookup: CDR1 SGHVS, CDR2 FQNEAQ. The CDR3 totals 20 residues. The germline V and J ends were trimmed by 4 bases and 0 bases, with 25 bases remaining between them. CDR3 amino acids: CASSSAGVRGATHSYNEQFF. CDR3 coding DNA: TGTGCCAGCAGCTCCGCGGGGGTACGGGGGGCCACCCACTCCTACAATGAGCAGTTCTTC.

The rearrangement links TRBV28 to TRBJ2-3; TRBD2 agrees at 8 bases. This CDR3 has 18 amino acids. Germline V gene data show CDR1 as MDHEN and CDR2 as SYDVKM. Trimming cost V 4 bases and J 2 bases; bases outside gene matches: 14. CDR3: CASSSSHISGIATDTQYF. For the CDR3, the DNA is TGTGCCAGCAGTTCATCCCACATTAGCGGGATTGCCACAGATACGCAGTATTTT.